This TCR beta chain was identified in a study of blood T cell repertoires in COVID-19. Original methodology: Estimated nucleated cell counts came from reference gene primer amplification. The repertoire was sequenced with immunoSEQ multiplex PCR; TCRdb's copy has only in-frame clones and lacks some. The V and J calls and clone size were taken over from that table, and D and trimming were inferred from the DNA. The sample contains 15,000 to 20,000 clones, about 79% of which appear only once. The germline V gene encodes CDR1 MNHEY and CDR2 SVGEGT. Trimming took 2 bases from V and 4 from J, leaving 11 bases between them. The CDR3 runs to 14 residues.

The chain couples TRBV6-2 or TRBV6-3 to TRBJ1-2; the D gene is possibly TRBD1 (6 bases). The specimen was peripheral blood. This TCR was recovered from a human donor in a cohort sampled during active COVID-19. CDR3 nucleotides: TGTGCCAGCAGTTACCCAGGGGTTGGCTATGGCTACACCTTC. Encoded protein: CASSYPGVGYGYTF.